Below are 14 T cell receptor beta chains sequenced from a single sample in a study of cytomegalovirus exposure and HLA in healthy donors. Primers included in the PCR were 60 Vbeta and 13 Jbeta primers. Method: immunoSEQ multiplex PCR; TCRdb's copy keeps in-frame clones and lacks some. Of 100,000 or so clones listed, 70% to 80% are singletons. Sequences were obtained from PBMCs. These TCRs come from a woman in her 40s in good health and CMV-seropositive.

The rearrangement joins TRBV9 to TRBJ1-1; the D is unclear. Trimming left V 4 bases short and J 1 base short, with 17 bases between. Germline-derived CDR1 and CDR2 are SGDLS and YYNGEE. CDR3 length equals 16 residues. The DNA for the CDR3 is TGTGCCAGCAGCAAGTTTCTTGGCCAGAAGAACACTGAAGCTTTCTTT. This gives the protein CASSKFLGQKNTEAFF. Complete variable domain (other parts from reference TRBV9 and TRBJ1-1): DSGVTQTPKHLITATGQRVTLRCSPRSGDLSVYWYQQSLDQGLQFLIQYYNGEERAKGNILERFSAQQFPDLHSELNLSSLELGDSALYFCASSKFLGQKNTEAFFGQGTRLTVV.

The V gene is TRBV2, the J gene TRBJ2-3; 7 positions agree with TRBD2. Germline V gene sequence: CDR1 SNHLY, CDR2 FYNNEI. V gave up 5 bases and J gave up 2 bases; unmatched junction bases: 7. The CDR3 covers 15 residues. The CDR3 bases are TGTGCCAGCAGTTTTAGAGCGGGATACACAGATACGCAGTATTTT. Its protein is CASSFRAGYTDTQYF.

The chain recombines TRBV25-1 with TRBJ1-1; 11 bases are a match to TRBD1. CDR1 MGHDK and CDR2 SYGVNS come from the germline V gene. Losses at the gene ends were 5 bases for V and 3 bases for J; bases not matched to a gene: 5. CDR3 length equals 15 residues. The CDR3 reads CASSWTGGLDTEAFF. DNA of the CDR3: TGTGCCAGCAGTTGGACAGGGGGCCTTGACACTGAAGCTTTCTTT.

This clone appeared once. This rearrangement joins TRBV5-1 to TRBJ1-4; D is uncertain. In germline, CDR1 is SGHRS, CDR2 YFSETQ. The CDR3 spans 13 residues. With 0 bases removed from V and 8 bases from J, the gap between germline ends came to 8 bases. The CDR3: CASSLGREEKLFF. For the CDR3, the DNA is TGCGCCAGCAGCTTGGGACGGGAAGAAAAACTGTTTTTT. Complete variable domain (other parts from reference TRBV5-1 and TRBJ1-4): KAGVTQTPRYLIKTRGQQVTLSCSPISGHRSVSWYQQTPGQGLQFLFEYFSETQRNKGNFPGRFSGRQFSNSRSEMNVSTLELGDSALYLCASSLGREEKLFFGSGTQLSVL.

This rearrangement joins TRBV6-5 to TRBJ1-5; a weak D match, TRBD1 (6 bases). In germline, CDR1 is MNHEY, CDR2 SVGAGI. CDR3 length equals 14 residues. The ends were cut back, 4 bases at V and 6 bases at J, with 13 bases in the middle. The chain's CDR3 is CASSFRQAIQPQHF. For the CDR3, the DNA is TGTGCCAGCAGTTTCCGACAGGCTATTCAGCCCCAGCATTTT.

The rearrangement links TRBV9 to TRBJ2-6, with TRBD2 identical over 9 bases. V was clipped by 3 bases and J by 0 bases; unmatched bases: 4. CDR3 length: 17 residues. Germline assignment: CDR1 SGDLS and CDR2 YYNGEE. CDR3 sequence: CASSASGANSGANVLTF. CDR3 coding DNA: TGTGCCAGCAGCGCTAGCGGGGCTAACTCTGGGGCCAACGTCCTGACTTTC.

The CDR3 region is CASRNSGTGGTGYTF. The CDR3 coding sequence is TGTGCCAGCAGGAACTCCGGGACAGGGGGGACTGGCTACACCTTC. This chain uses TRBV6-4 with TRBJ1-2, with 11 nucleotides matching TRBD1. This CDR3 has 15 residues. CDR1 is MRHNA and CDR2 is SNTAGT in the germline V gene. The ends lost 6 bases at V and 7 bases at J; junction bases unmatched: 10.

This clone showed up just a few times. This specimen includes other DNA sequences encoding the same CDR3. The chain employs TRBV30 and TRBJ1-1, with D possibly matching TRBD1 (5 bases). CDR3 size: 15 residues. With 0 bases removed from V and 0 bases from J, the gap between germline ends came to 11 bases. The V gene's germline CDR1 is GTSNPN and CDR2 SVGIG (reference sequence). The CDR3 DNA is TGTGCCTGGAGTGTATCGTCAGGGATGAACACTGAAGCTTTCTTT. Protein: CAWSVSSGMNTEAFF.

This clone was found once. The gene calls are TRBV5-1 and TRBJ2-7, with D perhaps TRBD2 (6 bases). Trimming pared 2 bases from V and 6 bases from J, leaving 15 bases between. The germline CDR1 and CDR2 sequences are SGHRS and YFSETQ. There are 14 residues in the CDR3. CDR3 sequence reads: CASSFSGGQSEQYF. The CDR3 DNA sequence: TGCGCCAGCAGCTTTTCCGGGGGTCAAAGCGAGCAGTACTTC.

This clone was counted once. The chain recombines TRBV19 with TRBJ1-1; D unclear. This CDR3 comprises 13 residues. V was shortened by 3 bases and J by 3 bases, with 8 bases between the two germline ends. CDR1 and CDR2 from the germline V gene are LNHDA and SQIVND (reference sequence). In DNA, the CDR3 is TGTGCCAGTAGTATTATGGCCTACACTGAAGCTTTCTTT. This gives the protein CASSIMAYTEAFF.

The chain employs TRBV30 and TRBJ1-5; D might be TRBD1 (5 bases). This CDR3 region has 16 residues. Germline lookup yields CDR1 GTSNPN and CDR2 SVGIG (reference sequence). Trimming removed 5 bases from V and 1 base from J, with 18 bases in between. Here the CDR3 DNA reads TGTGCCTGGGGGCCCTTAGGGGCAGCGAGCAATCAGCCCCAGCATTTT. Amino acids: CAWGPLGAASNQPQHF.

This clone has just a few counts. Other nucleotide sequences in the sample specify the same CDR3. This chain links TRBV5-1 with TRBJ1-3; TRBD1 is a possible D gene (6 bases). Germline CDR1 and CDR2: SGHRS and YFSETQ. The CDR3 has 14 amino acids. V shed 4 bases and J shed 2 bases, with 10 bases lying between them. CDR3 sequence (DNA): TGCGCCAGCAGCCCCGGGGGGCCTGGAAACACCATATATTTT. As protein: CASSPGGPGNTIYF. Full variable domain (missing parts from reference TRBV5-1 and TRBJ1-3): KAGVTQTPRYLIKTRGQQVTLSCSPISGHRSVSWYQQTPGQGLQFLFEYFSETQRNKGNFPGRFSGRQFSNSRSEMNVSTLELGDSALYLCASSPGGPGNTIYFGEGSWLTVV.

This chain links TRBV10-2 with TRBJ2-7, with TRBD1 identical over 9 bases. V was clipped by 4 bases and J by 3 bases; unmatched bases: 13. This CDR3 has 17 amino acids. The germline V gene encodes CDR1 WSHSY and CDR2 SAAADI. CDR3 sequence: CASSVDRGASGIYEQYF. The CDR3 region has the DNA TGCGCCAGCAGTGTGGACAGGGGTGCAAGTGGGATCTACGAGCAGTACTTC.

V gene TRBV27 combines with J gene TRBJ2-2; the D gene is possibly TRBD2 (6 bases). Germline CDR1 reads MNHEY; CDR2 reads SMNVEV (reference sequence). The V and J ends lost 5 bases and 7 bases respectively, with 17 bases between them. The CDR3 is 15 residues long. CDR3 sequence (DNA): TGTGCCAGCAGTCCAACGTTGACTAGACTCGGGGAGCTGTTTTTT. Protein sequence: CASSPTLTRLGELFF.